This TCR beta chain was captured in a study of blood T cell repertoires in COVID-19. Study overall: Spain, Italy and the United States supplied samples that represented acute and convalescent COVID-19.

Under the authors' procedure: Estimation of nucleated cell counts was performed using reference gene primer amplification. Generated by immunoSEQ multiplex PCR, the TCRdb table keeps only in-frame clones and is missing some. V and J calls and clone size are as listed in that table; D and trimming were resolved from the DNA. This table has 130,000 to 150,000 clones, 85% appearing once. Trimming took off 7 bases at V and 2 bases at J, with 17 bases between the two ends. Germline V lookup: CDR1 MNHEY, CDR2 SVGAGI. CDR3 length: 15 residues. The source of this sequence is a woman in her thirties or forties with active or convalescent COVID-19. Material for sequencing was peripheral blood. V usage is TRBV6-5 and J usage is TRBJ1-2; D is perhaps TRBD1 (5 bases). The DNA for the CDR3 is TGTGCCAGCAATCCAGGGAAGGGCCCCAACTATGGCTACACCTTC. Its translation is CASNPGKGPNYGYTF.